These 10 T cell receptor beta chains were sequenced from one sample in a study of T cells in Graves' hyperthyroidism and ophthalmopathy. Researchers took RNA transcripts and amplified the TCR beta CDR3 regions from them. TCR CDR3 underwent first-round RT-PCR with the HTBI primer set. TCRdb itself ran the multiplex PCR reads through MiXCR, one entry per CDR3 protein. The sample lists roughly 280,000 distinct CDR3 sequences, about 18% occurring once. The sequenced material came from blood. Source of these receptors: a woman aged 55-70 years with Graves' ophthalmopathy.

This clonotype was recorded at least ten times. The rearrangement joins TRBV6-1 to TRBJ2-7; unclear D gene. Trimming pared 7 bases from V and 6 bases from J, leaving 16 bases between. The germline V gene encodes CDR1 MNHNS and CDR2 SASEGT. CDR3 size: 13 residues. The CDR3, as DNA: TGTGCCAGCAACCGGGCCTCGTGGAGCGAGCAGTACTTC. Translation gives CASNRASWSEQYF.

A few counts support this clonotype. This sequence may be a read error, since a much larger clone differs from it by one base. The chain is built from TRBV11-2 and TRBJ1-1; D gene unclear. CDR1 SGHAT and CDR2 FQNNGV come from the germline V gene. CDR3 size: 13 residues. CDR3 loop: CASGLHMNTEAFF. The CDR3 region has the DNA TGTGCCAGCGGCTTACACATGAACACTGAAGCTTTCTTT.

This clonotype was counted ten times or more. The chain joins TRBV20-1 to TRBJ2-5; D is ambiguous. V lost 2 bases, J lost 5 bases, and 6 bases lay in between. In germline, CDR1 is DFQATT, CDR2 SNEGSKA (reference sequence). This CDR3 has 11 amino acids. The CDR3 reads CSARSRETQYF. CDR3 in DNA: TGCAGTGCTAGATCGCGGGAGACCCAGTACTTC.

This clonotype was seen a handful of times. The DNA of the CDR3 is TGTGCCAGCAGTGAAGGGACTAGTTGGAGGGCCGAGACCCAGTACTTC. Translation gives CASSEGTSWRAETQYF. The gene calls are TRBV2 and TRBJ2-5; TRBD2 agrees at 7 bases. CDR1 SNHLY and CDR2 FYNNEI come from the germline V gene. The CDR3 has 16 amino acids. The V segment lost 1 base and the J segment 5 bases; nucleotides outside the gene matches: 10.

This clonotype was seen ten or more times. The chain employs TRBV7-8 and TRBJ1-5; D call uncertain. Germline loops: CDR1 SGHVS, CDR2 FQNEAQ. The CDR3 runs 13 residues. V gave up 5 bases and J gave up 3 bases, with 8 bases separating them. DNA of the CDR3: TGTGCCAGCAGCCACGGCGACAATCAGCCCCAGCATTTT. It translates to CASSHGDNQPQHF.

This clonotype was counted many times. The chain is built from TRBV20-1 and TRBJ1-1; 8 bases agree with TRBD1. CDR3 length equals 15 residues. V lost 4 bases and J lost 6; bases outside the gene matches: 13. The V gene's germline CDR1 is DFQATT and CDR2 SNEGSKA (reference sequence). The CDR3 spells CSAKPADRGRAEAFF. CDR3 coding DNA: TGCAGTGCTAAGCCCGCAGACAGGGGTCGAGCTGAAGCTTTCTTT.

The chain links TRBV20-1 to TRBJ1-4, with 8 nucleotides matching TRBD1. The CDR3 has 13 residues. Germline V lookup: CDR1 DFQATT, CDR2 SNEGSKA (reference sequence). With 7 bases clipped from V and 0 bases from J, the junction kept 1 base outside the gene matches. This chain's CDR3 is CSVTGATNEKLFF. In nucleotides, the CDR3 is TGCAGTGTGACAGGGGCAACTAATGAAAAACTGTTTTTT.

This clonotype was observed at least ten times. The genes are TRBV30 and TRBJ2-7; D might be TRBD1 or TRBD2, each matching 6 bases. This CDR3 region has 14 residues. CDR1 is GTSNPN, CDR2 SVGIG, per germline (reference sequence). V lost 2 bases to trimming and J lost 9 bases, with 20 bases between them. In nucleotides, the CDR3 is TGTGCCTGGAGTAGCGCGGGGACGTGGGGGGCGCAGTACTTC. Its protein is CAWSSAGTWGAQYF.

Details on this clonotype: A read error may be the cause here, since a much bigger clone is one base away. The rearrangement joins TRBV3-1 to TRBJ2-1; TRBD2 matches at 7 bases. Per germline, CDR1 LGHDT and CDR2 YNNKEL (reference sequence). CDR3 length: 15 residues. V dropped 4 bases and J dropped 7; count of bases not matched to a gene: 10. CDR3 sequence reads: CASSLRDYQGNEQFF. DNA of the CDR3: TGTGCCAGCAGCCTCCGGGACTACCAAGGTAATGAGCAGTTCTTC.

About this clonotype: A much larger clone is a single base away; this may be a read error. The CDR3 end shows no conserved phenylalanine or tryptophan, and so a read error is likely. V is TRBV7-2 and J is TRBJ1-2; no reliable D call. The V end lost 2 bases, the J end lost 4 bases, and 8 bases lay between the germline ends. The CDR3 is made up of 13 amino acids. CDR1 SGHTA and CDR2 FQGNSA come from the germline V gene. CDR3: CASSLFAAYGYTL. The CDR3 nucleotides read TGTGCCAGCAGCTTATTTGCGGCCTATGGCTACACCCTC.